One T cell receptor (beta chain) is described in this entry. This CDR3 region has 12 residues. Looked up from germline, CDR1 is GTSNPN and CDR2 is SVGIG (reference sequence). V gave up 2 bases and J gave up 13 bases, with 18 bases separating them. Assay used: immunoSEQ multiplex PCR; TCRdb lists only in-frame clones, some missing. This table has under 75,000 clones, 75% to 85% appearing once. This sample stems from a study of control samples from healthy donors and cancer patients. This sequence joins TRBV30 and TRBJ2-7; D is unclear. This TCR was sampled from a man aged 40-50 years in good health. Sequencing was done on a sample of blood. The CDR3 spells CAWSTDVKGGYF. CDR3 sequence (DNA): TGTGCCTGGAGTACCGATGTGAAGGGCGGATACTTC.